This is a list of T cell receptor beta chains from one sample in a study of T cells after yellow fever vaccination. TCRdb analysed the 5' RACE reads with MiXCR anew, one entry per CDR3 protein. Among about 340,000 distinct CDR3 sequences listed, 8.7% were seen once. The material was PBMCs, obtained on the day of the first yellow fever vaccination. The receptors come from a man between 18 and 29 years old who received the YFV17D yellow fever vaccine. The CDR3 runs from the conserved cysteine through the conserved F or W. D genes are given only for firm matches. The size entry is marked missing in some rows and otherwise reads once, few, many or a size class.

TRBV9	few	.	TRBJ2-7	CASSVVGGAEQYF	TGTGCCAGCAGCGTAGTGGGGGGCGCGGAGCAGTACTTC
TRBV5-1	.	TRBD1	TRBJ2-1	CASSLDPGQGYPRRFF	TGCGCCAGCAGCTTGGATCCGGGACAGGGCTACCCGCGGCGGTTCTTC
TRBV7-9	many	.	TRBJ2-5	CASSSWGETQYF	TGTGCCAGCAGCTCTTGGGGAGAGACCCAGTACTTC
TRBV5-1	few	TRBD1	TRBJ1-2	CASSLLWTGKNPYGYTF	TGCGCCAGCAGCTTGTTATGGACAGGGAAGAATCCCTATGGCTACACCTTC
TRBV6-5	few	.	TRBJ2-3	CASSSRTSTDTQYF	TGTGCCAGCAGTTCCCGGACTAGCACAGATACGCAGTATTTT
TRBV5-4	.	TRBD2	TRBJ2-3	CASSLSGGRADTQYF	TGTGCCAGCAGCTTAAGCGGGGGGAGGGCAGATACGCAGTATTTT
TRBV5-1	.	.	TRBJ2-1	CASSSGPSSYNEQFF	TGCGCCAGCAGCTCGGGACCTAGCTCCTACAATGAGCAGTTCTTC
TRBV25-1	few	TRBD1	TRBJ2-1	CASSDTLRTGEKRDEQFF	TGTGCCAGCAGTGACACGTTAAGGACAGGGGAAAAACGCGATGAGCAGTTCTTC
TRBV7-2	.	.	TRBJ2-3	CASSPPGLTRGTQYF	TGTGCCAGCAGTCCCCCCGGCTTAACCCGAGGCACGCAGTATTTT
TRBV5-4	few	.	TRBJ2-3	CASSLRTGGLTDTQYF	TGTGCCAGCAGCTTGCGGACGGGGGGCCTCACAGATACGCAGTATTTT
TRBV7-6	.	TRBD1	TRBJ2-5	CASSSTQGVVETQYF	TGTGCCAGCAGCTCTACACAGGGGGTTGTGGAGACCCAGTACTTC
TRBV9	few	TRBD1	TRBJ2-1	CASSATGEWWNEQFF	TGTGCCAGCAGCGCTACAGGGGAATGGTGGAATGAGCAGTTCTTC
TRBV7-2	few	.	TRBJ1-4	CASSPVQGPPVGEKLFF	TGTGCCAGCAGCCCAGTCCAAGGGCCCCCAGTCGGTGAAAAACTGTTTTTT
TRBV28	.	.	TRBJ2-3	CASSVLGAQYF	TGTGCCAGCAGTGTGCTGGGGGCGCAGTATTTT
TRBV18	few	.	TRBJ2-5	CASSPNRGGSETQYF	TGTGCCAGCTCACCAAACAGGGGAGGTTCGGAGACCCAGTACTTC
TRBV27	few	TRBD2	TRBJ2-5	CASRTWGGQETQYF	TGTGCCAGCAGAACCTGGGGGGGTCAAGAGACCCAGTACTTC
TRBV7-2	.	.	TRBJ1-3	CASSSGTRAINF	TGTGCCAGCAGTTCAGGGACACGTGCCATAAATTTT
TRBV7-2	many	.	TRBJ2-7	CASSPRRGAYEQYF	TGTGCCAGCAGCCCTCGCCGGGGGGCGTACGAGCAGTACTTC
TRBV5-5	.	.	TRBJ2-1	CASSVGSRRDEQFF	TGTGCCAGCAGCGTAGGTTCTAGGCGGGATGAGCAGTTCTTC
TRBV5-1	few	.	TRBJ2-1	CASFFRDSYNEQFF	TGCGCCAGCTTTTTCAGGGACTCCTACAATGAGCAGTTCTTC
TRBV6-1	few	.	TRBJ2-5	CASSTLTGGDETQYF	TGTGCCAGCAGCACACTCACAGGGGGGGACGAGACCCAGTACTTC
TRBV30	.	TRBD1	TRBJ1-2	CAWSGTGTYGYTF	TGTGCCTGGAGTGGGACAGGGACTTATGGCTACACCTTC
TRBV6-1	few	.	TRBJ1-1	CASSQMTGNTEAFF	TGTGCCAGCAGCCAAATGACGGGGAACACTGAAGCTTTCTTT
TRBV20-1	few	TRBD2	TRBJ2-5	CSDLTSGGSLQETQYF	TGCAGTGACCTGACTAGCGGGGGGAGCTTACAAGAGACCCAGTACTTC
TRBV18	many	TRBD2	TRBJ2-3	CASSPLSSGGTDTQYF	TGTGCCAGCTCACCACTCTCCAGCGGGGGCACAGATACGCAGTATTTT
TRBV12-3/TRBV12-4	.	.	TRBJ1-2	CASSNHGRVDYGYTF	TGTGCCAGCAGCAATCACGGGAGGGTGGACTATGGCTACACCTTC
TRBV7-9	.	.	TRBJ1-1	CASRSTENTEAFF	TGTGCCAGCAGATCTACAGAGAACACTGAAGCTTTCTTT
TRBV7-3	few	.	TRBJ1-5	CASSLWFLQPQHF	TGTGCCAGCAGCTTATGGTTCCTTCAGCCCCAGCATTTT
TRBV9	few	.	TRBJ2-7	CASSGRDRLGQQYF	TGTGCCAGCAGCGGGAGGGACAGACTCGGCCAGCAGTACTTC
TRBV20-1	.	.	TRBJ2-6	CSARVRSGANVLTF	TGCAGTGCTAGGGTCCGCTCTGGGGCCAACGTCCTGACTTTC
TRBV11-2	many	.	TRBJ2-4	CASIPWGAENIQYF	TGTGCCAGCATTCCCTGGGGGGCCGAAAACATTCAGTACTTC
TRBV7-9	.	.	TRBJ2-7	CASSPPSRGIYEQYF	TGTGCCAGCAGCCCCCCGAGTAGAGGCATCTACGAGCAGTACTTC
TRBV19	.	TRBD1	TRBJ1-1	CASTSPGTGRTEAFF	TGTGCCAGTACATCACCCGGGACAGGGCGTACTGAAGCTTTCTTT
TRBV4-3	few	.	TRBJ2-2	CASSQDTGSGELFF	TGCGCCAGCAGCCAAGACACGGGGTCCGGGGAGCTGTTTTTT
TRBV29-1	.	.	TRBJ2-1	CSVESGQGIYNEQFF	TGCAGCGTTGAATCTGGGCAGGGGATCTACAATGAGCAGTTCTTC
TRBV27	few	.	TRBJ2-7	CASSKRPYEQYF	TGTGCCAGCAGTAAGCGTCCCTACGAGCAGTACTTC
TRBV6-4	few	TRBD1	TRBJ1-2	CASSPLPGQGSSANYGYTF	TGTGCCAGCAGCCCCCTCCCGGGACAGGGCTCCTCAGCTAACTATGGCTACACCTTC
TRBV7-2	many	TRBD2	TRBJ2-5	CASNGGAGGGPQETQYF	TGTGCCAGCAATGGGGGAGCGGGCGGGGGGCCCCAAGAGACCCAGTACTTC
TRBV7-6	few	.	TRBJ2-3	CASSDRRDTQYF	TGTGCCAGCAGCGATCGGAGGGATACGCAGTATTTT
TRBV25-1	few	.	TRBJ2-1	CASSAVGGSGNEQFF	TGTGCCAGCAGTGCCGTAGGGGGTAGTGGCAATGAGCAGTTCTTC
TRBV7-2	many	TRBD2	TRBJ2-2	CASSLTSGGASELFF	TGTGCCAGCAGCTTAACTAGCGGGGGGGCGTCGGAGCTGTTTTTT
TRBV5-1	many	.	TRBJ2-3	CASSLASVLRDTQYF	TGCGCCAGCAGCTTGGCCTCCGTCCTGCGGGATACGCAGTATTTT
TRBV5-6	few	.	TRBJ2-7	CASTRGYEQYF	TGTGCCAGCACCCGGGGCTACGAGCAGTACTTC
TRBV20-1	few	.	TRBJ2-5	CSARDGEGGTQYF	TGCAGTGCTAGAGATGGAGAGGGAGGGACCCAGTACTTC
TRBV27	few	.	TRBJ2-3	CASSPFGVADTQYF	TGTGCCAGCAGTCCGTTCGGAGTTGCAGATACGCAGTATTTT
TRBV5-1	many	.	TRBJ1-1	CASSLTHTMNTEAFF	TGCGCCAGCAGCTTGACGCACACGATGAACACTGAAGCTTTCTTT
TRBV12-3/TRBV12-4	many	.	TRBJ1-4	CASSLGATNEKLFF	TGTGCCAGCAGTTTAGGTGCAACTAATGAAAAACTGTTTTTT
TRBV28	few	TRBD2	TRBJ2-1	CASSPVKGGGAYNEQFF	TGTGCCAGCTCCCCTGTAAAGGGCGGGGGGGCTTACAATGAGCAGTTCTTC
TRBV7-9	.	.	TRBJ2-1	CASSPERGPDYNEQFF	TGTGCCAGCAGCCCCGAGAGGGGACCGGACTACAATGAGCAGTTCTTC